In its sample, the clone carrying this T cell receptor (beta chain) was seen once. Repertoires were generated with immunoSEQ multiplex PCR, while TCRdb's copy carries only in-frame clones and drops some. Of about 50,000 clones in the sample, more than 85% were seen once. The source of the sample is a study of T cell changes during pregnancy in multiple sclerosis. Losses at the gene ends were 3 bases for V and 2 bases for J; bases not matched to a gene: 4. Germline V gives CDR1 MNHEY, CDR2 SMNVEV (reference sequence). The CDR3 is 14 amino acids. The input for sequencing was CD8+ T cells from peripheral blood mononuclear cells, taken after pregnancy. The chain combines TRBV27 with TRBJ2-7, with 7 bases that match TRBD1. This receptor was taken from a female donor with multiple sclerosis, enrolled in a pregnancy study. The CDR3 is CASSLEGTAYEQYF. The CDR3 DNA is TGTGCCAGCAGTTTGGAAGGGACAGCCTACGAGCAGTACTTC.